The clone carrying this T cell receptor (beta chain) was detected only a few times. The sample is drawn from a study of blood T cell repertoires in COVID-19. Across the study: Collection of acute and convalescent COVID-19 samples took place in the United States, Italy and Spain.

Looked up from germline, CDR1 is SEHNR and CDR2 is FQNEAQ (reference sequence). The CDR3 extends over 14 amino acids. With 1 base removed from V and 3 bases from J, the gap between germline ends came to 9 bases. Method: immunoSEQ multiplex PCR; TCRdb's copy keeps in-frame clones and lacks some. The sample shows about 180,000 clones, roughly 80% of them seen only once. The chain joins TRBV7-9 to TRBJ1-2; D call uncertain. Sequencing used PBMCs or T cells enriched from blood (not recorded which). The sequence came from a woman aged 45 to 65 who had recovered from COVID-19. The DNA of the CDR3 is TGTGCCAGCAGCTTAGGGGGTAGCGACTATGGCTACACCTTC. It translates to CASSLGGSDYGYTF.